The clone carrying this T cell receptor (beta chain) was found a few times. Its antigen is still unknown. CDR3 length equals 15 residues. Trimming pared 6 bases from V and 5 bases from J, leaving 18 bases between. TCRdb processed the 5' RACE reads anew with MiXCR; each CDR3 protein has one entry. The table has about 220,000 distinct CDR3 sequences, 6.5% to 8.5% seen once. This sample was taken from a study of identical twins. Study-level findings and limits: Conclusions were drawn cross-sectionally by statistical analysis, without following the same donors. Twin sharing of out-of-frame TCR alpha was underestimated by models in monozygotic pairs.

Donors were all healthy Caucasians. The same data also contributed to another study, on yellow fever vaccine responses in identical twins.

The chain combines TRBV12-3 or TRBV12-4 with TRBJ2-3, with D possibly TRBD2 on 6 matching bases. The sequencing sample was made of memory (CD45RO+) T cells sorted from blood. The source of this sequence is a woman in her late teens or twenties in good health. Written as DNA, the CDR3 is TGTGCCAGCAGCCCGACCGGGACTTCACTAGATACGCAGTATTTT. Amino acid sequence: CASSPTGTSLDTQYF.